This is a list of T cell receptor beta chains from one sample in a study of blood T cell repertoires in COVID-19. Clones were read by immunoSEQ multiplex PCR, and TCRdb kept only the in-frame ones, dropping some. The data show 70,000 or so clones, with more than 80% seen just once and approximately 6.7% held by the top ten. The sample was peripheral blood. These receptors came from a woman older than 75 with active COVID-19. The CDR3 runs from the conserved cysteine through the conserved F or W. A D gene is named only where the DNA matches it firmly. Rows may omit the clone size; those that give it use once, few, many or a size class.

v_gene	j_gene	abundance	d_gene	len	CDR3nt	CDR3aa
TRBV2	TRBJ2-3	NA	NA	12	TGTGCCAGCGGCTTTTTAGCGGATACGCAGTATTTT	CASGFLADTQYF
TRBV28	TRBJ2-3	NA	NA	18	TGTGCCAGCAGACCCGCCCTCCTGGAACGGGGGGCAACAGATACGCAGTATTTT	CASRPALLERGATDTQYF
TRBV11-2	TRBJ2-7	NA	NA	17	TGTGCCAGCAGCTTAGATTGGGGGCGACAGCAGCTCTACGAGCAGTACTTC	CASSLDWGRQQLYEQYF
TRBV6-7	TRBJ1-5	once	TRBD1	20	TGTGCCAGCAGTTACATTCTTCGGCAGGGGGCCCCGCGGGGCAATCAGCCCCAGCATTTT	CASSYILRQGAPRGNQPQHF
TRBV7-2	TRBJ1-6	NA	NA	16	TGTGCCAGCCGAAGACAGGCAGGCGGCTCCGATTCACCCCTCCACTTT	CASRRQAGGSDSPLHF
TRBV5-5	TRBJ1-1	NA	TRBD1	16	TGTGCCAGCAGCCCCTATGGGACAGGCCGTAGCACTGAAGCTTTCTTT	CASSPYGTGRSTEAFF
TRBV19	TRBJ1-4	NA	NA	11	TGTGCCAGTAGTACGCGGGGTGGACTGTTTTTT	CASSTRGGLFF
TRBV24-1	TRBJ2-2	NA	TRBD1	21	TGTGCCACCAGTGACCCCTCGGGACAGGGCCAATTTGGGACGAACACCGGGGAGCTGTTTTTT	CATSDPSGQGQFGTNTGELFF
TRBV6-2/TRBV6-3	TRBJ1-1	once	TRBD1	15	TGTGCCAGCAGTTACAGGGGGCTGAAGAACACTGAAGCTTTCTTT	CASSYRGLKNTEAFF
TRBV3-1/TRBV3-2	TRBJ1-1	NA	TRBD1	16	TGTGCCAGCAGCCAAGCCGAGGGACAGACGAACACTGAAGCTTTCTTT	CASSQAEGQTNTEAFF
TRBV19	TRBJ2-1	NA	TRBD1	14	TGTGCCAGTAGTACTTCCGGACAGGGCCATGAGCAGTTCTTC	CASSTSGQGHEQFF
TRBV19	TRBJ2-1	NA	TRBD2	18	TGTGCCAGTAGTATACGTGGGACTAGCGGGAGAGGATACAATGAGCAGTTCTTC	CASSIRGTSGRGYNEQFF
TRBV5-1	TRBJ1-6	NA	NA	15	TGCGCCAGCAGCTTGGGGACAGCCTATAATTCACCCCTCCACTTT	CASSLGTAYNSPLHF
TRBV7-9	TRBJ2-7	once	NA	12	TGTGCCAGCAGTCAAGGGGGGGATAAGCAGTACTTC	CASSQGGDKQYF
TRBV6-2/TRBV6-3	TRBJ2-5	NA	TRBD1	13	TGTGCCAGCAGTAGGACAGGGGTAGAGACCCAGTACTTC	CASSRTGVETQYF
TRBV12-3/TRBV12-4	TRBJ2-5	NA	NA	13	TGTGCCAGCAGTCTGGGCGGGATGGAGACCCAGTACTTC	CASSLGGMETQYF
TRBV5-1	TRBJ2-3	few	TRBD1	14	TGCGCCAGCGCAGGGGGCGGGGGCACAGATACGCAGTATTTT	CASAGGGGTDTQYF
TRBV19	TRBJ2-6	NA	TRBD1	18	TGTGCCAGTAGTATTAGGGGACAGGGGGCCTCTGGGGCCAACGTCCTGACTTTC	CASSIRGQGASGANVLTF
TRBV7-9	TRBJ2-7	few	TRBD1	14	TGTGCCAGCAGCTCGACAGGGGAGAGCTACGAGCAGTACTTC	CASSSTGESYEQYF
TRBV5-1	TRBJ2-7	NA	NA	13	TGCGCCAGCAGCCCAGGACAGACCTACGAGCAGTACTTC	CASSPGQTYEQYF
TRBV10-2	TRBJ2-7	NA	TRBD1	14	TGCGCCAGCAGTGAGACAGGGGGCGGCTACGAGCAGTACTTC	CASSETGGGYEQYF
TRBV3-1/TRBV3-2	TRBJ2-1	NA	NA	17	TGTGCCAGCAGCCAAGATCGGTGGCTAGCCTCCGACAATGAGCAGTTCTTC	CASSQDRWLASDNEQFF
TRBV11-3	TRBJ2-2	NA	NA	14	TGTGCCAGCAGCTTAGGACAGTATGACGGGGAGCTGTTTTTT	CASSLGQYDGELFF
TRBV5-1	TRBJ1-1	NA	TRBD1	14	TGCGCCAGCAGCCGGGACAGCTTGAACACTGAAGCTTTCTTT	CASSRDSLNTEAFF
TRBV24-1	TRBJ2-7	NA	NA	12	TGTGCCACCAGTGGTACAGGGAACGCGCAGTACTTC	CATSGTGNAQYF
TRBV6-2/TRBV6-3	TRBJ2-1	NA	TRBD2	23	TGTGCCAGCAGCCCTGGGACAGGCACTCTTCGGACTAGCGGGAGGGGTGATCACAATGAGCAGTTCTTC	CASSPGTGTLRTSGRGDHNEQFF